Listed below are T cell receptor beta chains from one sample, sequenced in a study of vaccination and CD4 T cells after COVID-19. Via MiXCR, TCRdb re-called the PCR reads, giving one row per CDR3 protein. In the table there are about 19,000 distinct CDR3 sequences, 60% of which are singletons. Sequenced here: CD4+ T cells from blood, sampled after SARS-CoV-2 vaccination. The receptors derive from a human donor who had recovered from COVID-19. CDR3s include the opening cysteine and the closing phenylalanine or tryptophan. Each record gives: clone size, D gene, J gene, V gene, CDR3 DNA, CDR3 protein. A D gene is named only where the DNA matches it firmly. Not all rows give a size; the values are once, few, many and, for expanded clones, a class.

-	-	TRBJ2-3	TRBV20-1	TGCAGTGCTCCAACGACAGATACGCAGTATTTT	CSAPTTDTQYF
-	-	TRBJ2-5	TRBV11-3	TGTGCCAGCAGCTTAGGGCGTAGGGAGCGGGAGACCCAGTACTTC	CASSLGRRERETQYF
-	-	TRBJ1-1	TRBV6-1	TGTGCCAGCAGTGAAGCGGACCTGAACACTGAAGCTTTCTTT	CASSEADLNTEAFF
once	-	TRBJ1-3	TRBV5-6	TGTGCCAGCAGCCGGGACTCTGGAAACACCATATATTTT	CASSRDSGNTIYF
-	TRBD2	TRBJ2-3	TRBV30	TGTGCCTGGACCCCGCCCCCGCGGGGGGGCCCCCACACAGATACGCAGTATTTT	CAWTPPPRGGPHTDTQYF
-	-	TRBJ1-5	TRBV19	TGTGCCAGTATGGGGGGCAAACGACAGCCCCAGCATTTT	CASMGGKRQPQHF
once	-	TRBJ2-3	TRBV11-3	TGTGCCAGCAGCCCCGGGCCAAGCGTGGATACGCAGTATTTT	CASSPGPSVDTQYF
-	-	TRBJ2-7	TRBV24-1	TGTGCCACCAGTGACCGCACAGGGTTGGAGCAGTACTTC	CATSDRTGLEQYF
-	TRBD1	TRBJ2-7	TRBV18	TGTGCCAGCTCACCGGACAGGGTCTACGAGCAGTACTTC	CASSPDRVYEQYF
-	TRBD2	TRBJ2-3	TRBV25-1	TGTGCCAGCAGTGATGCTAGCGGGAGGGTGGCAGATACGCAGTATTTT	CASSDASGRVADTQYF
-	-	TRBJ1-2	TRBV18	TGTGCCAGCTCACCACGGGGCCCCGGGAATACGCGAACCTATGGCTACACCTTC	CASSPRGPGNTRTYGYTF
-	TRBD1	TRBJ2-6	TRBV5-1	TGCGCCAGCAGAACAGGGGCCCTCTCTGGGGCCAACGTCCTGACTTTC	CASRTGALSGANVLTF
-	-	TRBJ2-5	TRBV6-1	TGTGCCACCCTCCAGCACCGGCAAGAGACCCAGTACTTC	CATLQHRQETQYF
few	TRBD1	TRBJ2-5	TRBV7-2	TGTGCCAGCAGCCGACAGGGATTGCTGGAGACCCAGTACTTC	CASSRQGLLETQYF
-	-	TRBJ2-7	TRBV4-2	TGTGCCAGCAGCCAAGAAGGACCCGGGAGCCCCTCCTACGAGCAGTACTTC	CASSQEGPGSPSYEQYF
-	-	TRBJ1-5	TRBV12-3/TRBV12-4	TGTGCCAGCAGTGCGGGACCGACAAATCAGCCCCAGCATTTT	CASSAGPTNQPQHF
-	-	TRBJ1-2	TRBV29-1	TGCAGCGTTGAGGCCCCGAACGGCCAGGATTTCTATGGCTACACCTTC	CSVEAPNGQDFYGYTF
-	-	TRBJ1-6	TRBV20-1	TGCAGTTTCCGGTTCGAGGGCTCCTATAATTCACCCCTCCACTTT	CSFRFEGSYNSPLHF
-	-	TRBJ2-5	TRBV24-1	TGTGCCACCAGTCAGGCGGGGGCAAGAGAGACCCAGTACTTC	CATSQAGARETQYF
-	-	TRBJ1-5	TRBV3-1	TGTGCCAGCAGCCAAGAGCGATCGGAGGCCTTCAGACTTTATAGCAATCAGCCCCAGCATTTT	CASSQERSEAFRLYSNQPQHF
-	TRBD1	TRBJ2-7	TRBV6-1	TGTGCCAGCAGTGAACGCCATCGGGCCACTAACATTGTGGGGACAGGGGGCAGGTACGAGCAGTACTTC	CASSERHRATNIVGTGGRYEQYF
-	TRBD1	TRBJ2-3	TRBV5-8	TGTGCCAGCAGTTGGGACAGGGGCACAGATACGCAGTATTTT	CASSWDRGTDTQYF